The clone carrying this TCR beta chain was recorded once. Germline CDR1 SNHLY, CDR2 FYNNEI. The CDR3 has 16 residues. The ends lost 8 bases at V and 10 bases at J; junction bases unmatched: 12. These data are taken from a study of blood T cell repertoires in COVID-19. Method: immunoSEQ multiplex PCR; TCRdb's copy keeps in-frame clones and lacks some. The top ten hold roughly 2.9% of the sample, which has 210,000 or so clones, around 88% seen once. This receptor was obtained from a man aged 50-60 years with active or convalescent COVID-19. The specimen sequenced was peripheral blood. This chain uses TRBV2 with TRBJ1-6, with 12 positions matching TRBD1. CDR3: CASLSAGQGAGSPLHF. CDR3 sequence (DNA): TGTGCCAGCCTCTCCGCGGGACAGGGGGCTGGGTCACCCCTCCACTTT.